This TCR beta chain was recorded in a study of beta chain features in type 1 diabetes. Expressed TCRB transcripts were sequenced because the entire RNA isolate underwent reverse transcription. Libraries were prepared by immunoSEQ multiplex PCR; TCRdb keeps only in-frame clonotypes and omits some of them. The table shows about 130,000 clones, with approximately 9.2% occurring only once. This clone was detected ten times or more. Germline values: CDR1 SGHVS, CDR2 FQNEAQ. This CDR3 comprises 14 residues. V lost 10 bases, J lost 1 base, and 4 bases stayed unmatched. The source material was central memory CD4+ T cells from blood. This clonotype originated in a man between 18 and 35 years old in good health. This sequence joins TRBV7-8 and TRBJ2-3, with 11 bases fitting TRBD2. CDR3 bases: TGTGCCATCGTGACTAGCGGGGGCACAGATACGCAGTATTTT. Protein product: CAIVTSGGTDTQYF.